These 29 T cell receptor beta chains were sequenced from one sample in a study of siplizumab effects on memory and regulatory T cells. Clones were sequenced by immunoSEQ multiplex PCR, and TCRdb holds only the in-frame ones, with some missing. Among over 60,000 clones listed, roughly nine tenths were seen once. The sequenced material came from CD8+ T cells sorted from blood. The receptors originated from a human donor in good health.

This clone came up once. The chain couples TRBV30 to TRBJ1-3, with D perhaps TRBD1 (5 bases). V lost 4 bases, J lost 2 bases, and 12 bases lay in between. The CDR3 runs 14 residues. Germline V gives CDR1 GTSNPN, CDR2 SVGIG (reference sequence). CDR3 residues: CAWTLGGAGNTIYF. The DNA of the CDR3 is TGTGCCTGGACCCTCGGGGGGGCTGGAAACACCATATATTTT. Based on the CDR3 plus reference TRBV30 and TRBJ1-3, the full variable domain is SQTIHQWPATLVQPVGSPLSLECTVEGTSNPNLYWYRQAAGRGLQLLFYSVGIGQISSEVPQNLSASRPQDRQFILSSKKLLLSDSGFYLCAWTLGGAGNTIYFGEGSWLTVV.

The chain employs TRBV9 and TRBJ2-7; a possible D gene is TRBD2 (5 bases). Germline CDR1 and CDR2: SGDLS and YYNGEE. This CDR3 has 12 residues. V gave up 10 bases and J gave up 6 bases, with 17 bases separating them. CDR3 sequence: CASAGIKGEQYF. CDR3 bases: TGTGCCTCGGCGGGCATTAAAGGCGAGCAGTACTTC.

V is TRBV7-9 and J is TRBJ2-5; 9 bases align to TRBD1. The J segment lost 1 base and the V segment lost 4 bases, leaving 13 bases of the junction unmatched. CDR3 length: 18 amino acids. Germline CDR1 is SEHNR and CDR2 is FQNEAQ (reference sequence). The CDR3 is CASSSNTGTGTPQETQYF. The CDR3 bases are TGTGCCAGCAGCTCGAACACCGGGACAGGGACTCCCCAAGAGACCCAGTACTTC.

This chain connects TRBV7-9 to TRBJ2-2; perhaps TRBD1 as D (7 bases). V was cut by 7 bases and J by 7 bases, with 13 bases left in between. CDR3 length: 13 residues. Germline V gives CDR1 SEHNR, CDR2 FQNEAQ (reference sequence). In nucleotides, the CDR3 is TGTGCCAGCACCCAGGGGGGATACGGGGAGCTGTTTTTT. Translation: CASTQGGYGELFF.

The CDR3 DNA reads TGTGCCAGCTCACCCCCAGCGGGCCCTTACAATGAGCAGTTCTTC. Residues: CASSPPAGPYNEQFF. The J gene is TRBJ2-1, the V gene TRBV18; D is perhaps TRBD2 (6 bases). Germline lookup yields CDR1 KGHSH and CDR2 LQKENI. With 3 bases removed from V and 4 bases from J, the gap between germline ends came to 13 bases. This CDR3 region has 15 residues. The full variable domain, its missing parts supplied by reference TRBV18 and TRBJ2-1, is NAGVMQNPRHLVRRRGQEARLRCSPMKGHSHVYWYRQLPEEGLKFMVYLQKENIIDESGMPKERFSAEFPKEGPSILRIQQVVRGDSAAYFCASSPPAGPYNEQFFGPGTRLTVL.

The CDR3 sequence is CASSYFAGNTIYF. The CDR3 DNA reads as TGTGCCAGCAGTTACTTTGCTGGAAACACCATATATTTT. The rearrangement links TRBV6-5 to TRBJ1-3; D gene unclear. Trimming took 1 base from V and 2 from J, leaving 3 bases between them. Germline assignment: CDR1 MNHEY and CDR2 SVGAGI. This CDR3 is 13 amino acids long.

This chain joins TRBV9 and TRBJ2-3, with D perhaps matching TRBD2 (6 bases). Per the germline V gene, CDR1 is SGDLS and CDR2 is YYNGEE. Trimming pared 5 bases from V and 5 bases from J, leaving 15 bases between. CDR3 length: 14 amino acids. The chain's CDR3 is CASRKEGLGDTQYF. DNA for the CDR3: TGTGCCAGCAGAAAGGAGGGCCTGGGAGATACGCAGTATTTT.

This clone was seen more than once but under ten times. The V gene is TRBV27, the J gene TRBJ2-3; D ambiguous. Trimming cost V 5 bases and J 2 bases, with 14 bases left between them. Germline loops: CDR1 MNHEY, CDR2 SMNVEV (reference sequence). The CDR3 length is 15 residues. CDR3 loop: CASSLSSLVTDTQYF. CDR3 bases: TGTGCCAGCAGTCTTTCCTCTCTGGTCACAGATACGCAGTATTTT.

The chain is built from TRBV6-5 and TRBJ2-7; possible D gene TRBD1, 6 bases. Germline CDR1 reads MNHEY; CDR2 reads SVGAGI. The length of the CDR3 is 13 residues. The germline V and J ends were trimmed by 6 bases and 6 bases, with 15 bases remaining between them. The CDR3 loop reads CASRARQVGEQYF. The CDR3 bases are TGTGCCAGCAGGGCCAGACAGGTTGGCGAGCAGTACTTC.

CDR3 sequence (DNA): TGTGCCAGCAGCGGACTCGGAAATGAGCAGTTCTTC. This translates into CASSGLGNEQFF. The V gene is TRBV9, the J gene TRBJ2-1; D is uncertain. V lost 3 bases and J 7 bases, leaving 8 bases between the germline ends. Per the germline V gene, CDR1 is SGDLS and CDR2 is YYNGEE. This CDR3 has 12 residues.

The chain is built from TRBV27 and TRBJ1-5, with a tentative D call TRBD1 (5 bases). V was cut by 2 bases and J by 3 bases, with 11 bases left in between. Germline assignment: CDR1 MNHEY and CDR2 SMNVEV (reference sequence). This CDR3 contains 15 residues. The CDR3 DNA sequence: TGTGCCAGCAGTTTAGTAACAGGCAACAATCAGCCCCAGCATTTT. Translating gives CASSLVTGNNQPQHF.

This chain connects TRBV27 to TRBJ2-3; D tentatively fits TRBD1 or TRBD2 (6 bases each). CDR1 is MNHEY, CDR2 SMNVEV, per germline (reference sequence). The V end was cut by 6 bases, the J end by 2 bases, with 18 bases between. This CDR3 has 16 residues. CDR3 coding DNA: TGTGCCAGCAGCTATGACCCGGGGGCCACCACAGATACGCAGTATTTT. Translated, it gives CASSYDPGATTDTQYF.

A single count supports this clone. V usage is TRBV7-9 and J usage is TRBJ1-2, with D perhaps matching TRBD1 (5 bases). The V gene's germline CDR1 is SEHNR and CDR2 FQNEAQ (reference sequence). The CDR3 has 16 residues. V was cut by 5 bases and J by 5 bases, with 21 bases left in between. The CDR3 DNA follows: TGTGCCAGCAGCGCCCGAGAGCAGGGTCCGCGTTATGGCTACACCTTC. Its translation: CASSAREQGPRYGYTF.

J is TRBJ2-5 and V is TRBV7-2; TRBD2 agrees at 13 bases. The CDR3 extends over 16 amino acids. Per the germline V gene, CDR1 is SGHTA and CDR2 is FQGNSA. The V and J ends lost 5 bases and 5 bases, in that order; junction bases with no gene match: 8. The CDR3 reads CASSLRTSGGGETQYF. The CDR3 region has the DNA TGTGCCAGCAGCCTCCGGACTAGCGGGGGCGGGGAGACCCAGTACTTC.

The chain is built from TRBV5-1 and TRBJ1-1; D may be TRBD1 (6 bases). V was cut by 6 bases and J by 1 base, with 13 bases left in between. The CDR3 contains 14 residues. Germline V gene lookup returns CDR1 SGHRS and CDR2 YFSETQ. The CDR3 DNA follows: TGCGCCAGCAATTTAACAGGGACGAACACTGAAGCTTTCTTT. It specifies CASNLTGTNTEAFF.

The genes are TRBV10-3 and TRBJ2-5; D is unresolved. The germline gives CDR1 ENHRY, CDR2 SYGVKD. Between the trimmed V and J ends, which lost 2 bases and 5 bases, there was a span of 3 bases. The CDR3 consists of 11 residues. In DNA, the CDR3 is TGTGCCATCAGTGAGCGGGAGACCCAGTACTTC. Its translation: CAISERETQYF.

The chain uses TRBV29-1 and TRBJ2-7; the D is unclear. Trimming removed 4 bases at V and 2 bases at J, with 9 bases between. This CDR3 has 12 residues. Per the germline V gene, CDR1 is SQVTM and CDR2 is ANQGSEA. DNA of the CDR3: TGCAGCGTTGTGGCACAAACCTACGAGCAGTACTTC. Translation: CSVVAQTYEQYF.

The CDR3 region has the DNA TGTGCCAGCAGTCAAATTCACGGGATCTCCTACGAGCAGTACTTC. Protein: CASSQIHGISYEQYF. The J gene is TRBJ2-7, the V gene TRBV6-6; a possible D gene is TRBD2 (5 bases). V lost 5 bases to trimming and J lost 0 bases, with 14 bases between them. Germline assignment: CDR1 MNHNY and CDR2 SVGAGI (reference sequence). This CDR3 contains 15 residues.

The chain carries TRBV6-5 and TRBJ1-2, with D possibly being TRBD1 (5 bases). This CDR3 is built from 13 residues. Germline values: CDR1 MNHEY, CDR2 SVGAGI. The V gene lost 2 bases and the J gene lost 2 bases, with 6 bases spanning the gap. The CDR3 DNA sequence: TGTGCCAGCAGTTACCAGGGAAACTATGGCTACACCTTC. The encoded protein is CASSYQGNYGYTF.

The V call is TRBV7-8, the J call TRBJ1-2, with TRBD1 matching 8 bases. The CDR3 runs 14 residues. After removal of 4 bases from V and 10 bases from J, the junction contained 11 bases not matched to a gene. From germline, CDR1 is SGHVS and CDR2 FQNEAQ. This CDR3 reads CASSSGRGHLPYTF. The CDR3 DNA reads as TGTGCCAGCAGCTCGGGCAGGGGGCACCTTCCCTACACCTTC.

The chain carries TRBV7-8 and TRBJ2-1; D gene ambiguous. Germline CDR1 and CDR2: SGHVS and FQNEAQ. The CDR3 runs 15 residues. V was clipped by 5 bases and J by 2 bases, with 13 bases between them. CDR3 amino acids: CASSLDKAPYNEQFF. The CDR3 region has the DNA TGTGCCAGCAGCCTTGACAAAGCCCCCTACAATGAGCAGTTCTTC.

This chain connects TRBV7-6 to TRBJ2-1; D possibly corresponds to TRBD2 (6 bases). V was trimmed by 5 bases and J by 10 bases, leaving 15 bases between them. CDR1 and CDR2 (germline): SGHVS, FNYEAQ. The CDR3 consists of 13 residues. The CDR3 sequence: CASSTGLKFEQFF. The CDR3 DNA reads TGTGCCAGCAGCACGGGACTTAAATTCGAGCAGTTCTTC. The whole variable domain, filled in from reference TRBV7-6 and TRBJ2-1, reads GAGVSQSPRYKVTKRGQDVALRCDPISGHVSLYWYRQALGQGPEFLTYFNYEAQQDKSGLPNDRFSAERPEGSISTLTIQRTEQRDSAMYRCASSTGLKFEQFFGPGTRLTVL.

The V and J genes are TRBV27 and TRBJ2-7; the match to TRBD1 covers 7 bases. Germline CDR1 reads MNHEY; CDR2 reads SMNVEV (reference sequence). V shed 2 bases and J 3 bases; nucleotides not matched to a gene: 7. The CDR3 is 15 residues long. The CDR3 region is CASSLEWGQHYEQYF. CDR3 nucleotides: TGTGCCAGCAGTTTAGAGTGGGGACAGCACTACGAGCAGTACTTC.

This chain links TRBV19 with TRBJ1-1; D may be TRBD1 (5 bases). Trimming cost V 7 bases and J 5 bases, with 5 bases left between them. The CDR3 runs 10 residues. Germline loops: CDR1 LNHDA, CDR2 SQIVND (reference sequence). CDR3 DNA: TGTGCCAGTAAGGGGACTGAAGCTTTCTTT. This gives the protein CASKGTEAFF.

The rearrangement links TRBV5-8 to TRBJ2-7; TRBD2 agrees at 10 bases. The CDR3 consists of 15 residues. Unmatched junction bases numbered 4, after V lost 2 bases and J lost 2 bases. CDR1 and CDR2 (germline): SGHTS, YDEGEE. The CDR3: CASSLTAGGPYEQYF. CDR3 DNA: TGTGCCAGCAGCTTAACAGCGGGAGGGCCCTACGAGCAGTACTTC.

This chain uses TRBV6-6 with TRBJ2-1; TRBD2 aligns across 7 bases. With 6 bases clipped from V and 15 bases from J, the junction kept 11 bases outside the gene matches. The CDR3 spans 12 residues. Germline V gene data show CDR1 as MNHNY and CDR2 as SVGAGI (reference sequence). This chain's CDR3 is CASSHQGLEAFF. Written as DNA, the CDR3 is TGTGCCAGCAGCCACCAAGGACTAGAGGCGTTCTTC.

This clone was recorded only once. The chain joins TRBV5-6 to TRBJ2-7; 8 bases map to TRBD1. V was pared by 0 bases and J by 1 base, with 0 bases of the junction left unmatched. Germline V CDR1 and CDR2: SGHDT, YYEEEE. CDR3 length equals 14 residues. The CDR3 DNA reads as TGTGCCAGCAGCTTGGGACAGGGGTCCTACGAGCAGTACTTC. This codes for CASSLGQGSYEQYF.

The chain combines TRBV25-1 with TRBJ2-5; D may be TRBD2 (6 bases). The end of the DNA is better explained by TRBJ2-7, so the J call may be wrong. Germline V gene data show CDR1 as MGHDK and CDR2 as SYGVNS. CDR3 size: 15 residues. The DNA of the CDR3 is TGTGCCAGCAGTGAGGGCGGGACCGTAATCTACGAGCAGTACTTC. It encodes CASSEGGTVIYEQYF.

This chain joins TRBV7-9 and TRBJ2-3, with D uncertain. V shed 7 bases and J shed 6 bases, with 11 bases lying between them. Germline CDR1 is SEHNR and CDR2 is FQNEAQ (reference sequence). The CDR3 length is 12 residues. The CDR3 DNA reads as TGTGCCAGCACCAGTTCCACTGATACGCAGTATTTT. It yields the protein CASTSSTDTQYF.